This paragraph reports one TCR beta chain. Its antigen is as yet unknown. This entry belongs to a study of T cell responses to AZD1222 COVID-19 vaccine. Assay: immunoSEQ multiplex PCR; the TCRdb copy retains only in-frame clones and omits some. The table shows 110,000 to 150,000 clones, with approximately 83% occurring only once. Broader study findings: Spike regions recognized by vaccine-associated CD4 TCRs spanned the protein, led by 160-218 and 743-854.

This receptor was taken from an adult in good health. The input for sequencing was peripheral blood, taken on day 0 of AZD1222 vaccination.

The CDR3 region is CSVGGGTDTQYF. The CDR3 DNA follows: TGCAGCGTTGGCGGTGGCACAGATACGCAGTATTTT. The chain couples TRBV29-1 to TRBJ2-3; D is unresolved. Per germline, CDR1 SQVTM and CDR2 ANQGSEA. CDR3 size: 12 residues. V was cut by 4 bases and J by 1 base, with 6 bases left in between.